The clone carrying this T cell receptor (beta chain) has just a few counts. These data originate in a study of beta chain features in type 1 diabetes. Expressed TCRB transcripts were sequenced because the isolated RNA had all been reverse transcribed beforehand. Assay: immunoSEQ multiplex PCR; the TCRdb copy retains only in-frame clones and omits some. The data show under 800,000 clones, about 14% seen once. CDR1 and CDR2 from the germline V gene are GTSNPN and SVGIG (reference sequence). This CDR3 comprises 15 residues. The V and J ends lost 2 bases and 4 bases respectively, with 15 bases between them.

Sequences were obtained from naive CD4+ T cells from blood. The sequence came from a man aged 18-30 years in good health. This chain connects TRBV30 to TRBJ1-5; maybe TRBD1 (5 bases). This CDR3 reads CAWSRRGQLNQPQHF. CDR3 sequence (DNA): TGTGCCTGGAGTCGGAGGGGTCAGTTAAATCAGCCCCAGCATTTT.